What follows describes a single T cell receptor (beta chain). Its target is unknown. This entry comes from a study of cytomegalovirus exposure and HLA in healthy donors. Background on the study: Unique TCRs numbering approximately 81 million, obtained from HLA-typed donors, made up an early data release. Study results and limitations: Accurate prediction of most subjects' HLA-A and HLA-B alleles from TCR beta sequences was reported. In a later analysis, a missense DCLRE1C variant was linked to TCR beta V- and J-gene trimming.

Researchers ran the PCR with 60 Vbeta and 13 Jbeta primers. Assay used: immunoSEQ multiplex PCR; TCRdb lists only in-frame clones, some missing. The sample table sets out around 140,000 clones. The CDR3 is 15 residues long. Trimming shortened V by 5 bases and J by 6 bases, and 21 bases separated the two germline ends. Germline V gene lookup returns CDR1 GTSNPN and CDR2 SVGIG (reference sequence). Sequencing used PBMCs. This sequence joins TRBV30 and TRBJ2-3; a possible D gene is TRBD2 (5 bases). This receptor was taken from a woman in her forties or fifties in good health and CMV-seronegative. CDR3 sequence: CAWGGYSSPRDTQYF. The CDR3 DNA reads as TGTGCCTGGGGAGGCTATAGCTCTCCCCGTGATACGCAGTATTTT.